Given below is one T cell receptor beta chain in context. The entry originates in a study of CD8 T cells in Susac syndrome. Reverse transcription of about 0.5 to 1 ug RNA was carried out with random hexamers. TCR beta CDR3 was amplified by immunoSEQ covering 54 Vbeta and 13 Jbeta. MiXCR, run by TCRdb on the immunoSEQ multiplex PCR reads, gives a single entry per CDR3 protein. This sample has around 140,000 distinct CDR3 sequences; approximately 94% occur once, and the top ten carry approximately 0.08%. TEMRA cells were FACS-enriched, with CD8+ and CD4+ T cells isolated negatively. Unmatched junction bases numbered 12, after V lost 7 bases and J lost 1 base. Germline CDR1 reads MNHEY; CDR2 reads SMNVEV (reference sequence). The CDR3 covers 17 residues.

This TCR was sampled from a human donor in good health. The sequenced sample was CD4+ T cells from PBMCs. This chain joins TRBV27 and TRBJ2-2, with 7 bases fitting TRBD1. In DNA, the CDR3 is TGTGCCAGCACCTCATATTTTAGGACAGGGAACACCGGGGAGCTGTTTTTT. This translates into CASTSYFRTGNTGELFF.